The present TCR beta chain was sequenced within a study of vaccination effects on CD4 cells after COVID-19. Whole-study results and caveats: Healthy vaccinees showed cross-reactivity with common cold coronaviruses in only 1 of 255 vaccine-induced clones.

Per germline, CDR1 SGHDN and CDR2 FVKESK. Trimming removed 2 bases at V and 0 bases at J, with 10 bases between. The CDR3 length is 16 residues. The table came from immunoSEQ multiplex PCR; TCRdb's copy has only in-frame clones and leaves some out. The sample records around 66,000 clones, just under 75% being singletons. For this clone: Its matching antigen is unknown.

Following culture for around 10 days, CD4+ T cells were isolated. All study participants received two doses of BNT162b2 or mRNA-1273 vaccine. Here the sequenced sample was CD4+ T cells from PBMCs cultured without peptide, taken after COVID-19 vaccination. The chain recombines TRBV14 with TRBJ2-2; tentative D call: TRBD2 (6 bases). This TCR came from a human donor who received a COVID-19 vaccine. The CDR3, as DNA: TGTGCCAGCAGCCAATTGGGACTCCCGAACACCGGGGAGCTGTTTTTT. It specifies CASSQLGLPNTGELFF.